Below are 29 T cell receptor beta chains sequenced from a single sample in a study of blood T cell repertoires in COVID-19. The table came from immunoSEQ multiplex PCR; TCRdb's copy has only in-frame clones and leaves some out. This table holds about 180,000 clones, roughly 86% found once. Sequences were obtained from peripheral blood. The receptors here all came from a woman in her 30s with active or convalescent COVID-19.

The chain recombines TRBV19 with TRBJ2-1; 9 bases are shared with TRBD1. The germline V gene has CDR1 LNHDA and CDR2 SQIVND (reference sequence). V shed 1 base and J 8 bases; nucleotides not matched to a gene: 0. The CDR3 is 13 amino acids. CDR3 region: CASSIGTGDEQFF. Written as DNA, the CDR3 is TGTGCCAGTAGTATAGGGACAGGGGATGAGCAGTTCTTC.

Written as DNA, the CDR3 is TGTGCCAGCAGCCCTGGGACAGCACAAGAGACCCAGTACTTC. The encoded protein is CASSPGTAQETQYF. V is TRBV5-4 and J is TRBJ2-5, with TRBD1 identical over 7 bases. CDR3 length: 14 residues. CDR1 is SGHNT and CDR2 is YYREEE in the germline V gene (reference sequence). Trimming removed 4 bases from V and 2 bases from J; junction bases left unmatched: 5.

CDR3: CASSLGQHTGELFF. CDR3 bases: TGCGCCAGCAGCTTGGGACAGCACACCGGGGAGCTGTTTTTT. The chain recombines TRBV5-1 with TRBJ2-2; a weak D match, TRBD1 (5 bases). The CDR3 consists of 14 residues. Trimming removed 0 bases at V and 3 bases at J, with 6 bases between. Germline V gene lookup returns CDR1 SGHRS and CDR2 YFSETQ.

V and J are TRBV7-2 and TRBJ2-3, with 7 nucleotides matching TRBD2. V lost 3 bases and J lost 4; bases outside the gene matches: 10. The CDR3 runs to 16 residues. Germline assignment: CDR1 SGHTA and CDR2 FQGNSA. In nucleotides, the CDR3 is TGTGCCAGCAGCTTGGCCAGCGGGAATCAACCAGATACGCAGTATTTT. Encoded protein: CASSLASGNQPDTQYF.

The chain employs TRBV5-1 and TRBJ2-7, with TRBD1 matching 12 bases. There are 14 residues in the CDR3. From germline, CDR1 is SGHRS and CDR2 YFSETQ. Trimming at V came to 3 bases and at J to 5 bases, leaving 3 bases not matched to a gene. CDR3 in DNA: TGCGCCAGCAGCTCGGGACAGGGGGCGGACGAGCAGTACTTC. Protein sequence: CASSSGQGADEQYF.

The V call is TRBV7-6, the J call TRBJ1-4; TRBD1 matches at 7 bases. Trimming took 5 bases from V and 1 from J; bases not matched to a gene: 4. This CDR3 comprises 15 residues. The germline V gene has CDR1 SGHVS and CDR2 FNYEAQ. DNA for the CDR3: TGTGCCAGCAGCGCCGGGGACAGAACTAATGAAAAACTGTTTTTT. This codes for CASSAGDRTNEKLFF.

CDR3 nucleotides: TGTGCCAGTAGTATACGGCCGGACAGTGAAAAACTGTTTTTT. Encoded protein: CASSIRPDSEKLFF. The rearrangement joins TRBV19 to TRBJ1-4, with TRBD1 as a possible D gene (6 bases). Trimming took off 2 bases at V and 7 bases at J, with 11 bases between the two ends. Germline V CDR1 and CDR2: LNHDA, SQIVND (reference sequence). This CDR3 has 14 amino acids.

The V and J genes are TRBV19 and TRBJ2-1; D may be TRBD2 (5 bases). The ends were cut back, 3 bases at V and 9 bases at J, with 12 bases in the middle. CDR3 length: 13 residues. From germline, CDR1 is LNHDA and CDR2 SQIVND (reference sequence). CDR3 sequence reads: CASSINRGPEQFF. The CDR3 DNA is TGTGCCAGTAGTATTAATCGGGGTCCTGAGCAGTTCTTC.

The rearrangement joins TRBV28 to TRBJ2-2; 10 nucleotides line up with TRBD1. Germline V lookup: CDR1 MDHEN, CDR2 SYDVKM. The CDR3 covers 16 residues. J was trimmed by 6 bases and V by 6 bases; bases with no gene match: 10. This CDR3 reads CASSEPGQGFAGELFF. CDR3 in DNA: TGTGCCAGCAGCGAGCCGGGACAGGGGTTTGCCGGGGAGCTGTTTTTT.

J is TRBJ2-5 and V is TRBV5-6, with D tentatively TRBD1 (6 bases). The CDR3 spans 15 residues. Trimming pared 2 bases from V and 2 bases from J, leaving 13 bases between. Germline CDR1 and CDR2: SGHDT and YYEEEE. The CDR3 here is CASSFTGSAQETQYF. CDR3 nucleotide sequence: TGTGCCAGCAGCTTCACAGGGTCAGCACAAGAGACCCAGTACTTC.

J is TRBJ1-6 and V is TRBV3-1 (or the pseudogene TRBV3-2), with D possibly being TRBD1 (5 bases). The CDR3 runs to 15 residues. Trimming removed 3 bases from V and 8 bases from J, with 14 bases in between. CDR1 and CDR2 from the germline V gene are LGHDT and YNNKEL (reference sequence). CDR3 DNA: TGTGCCAGCAGCCATACGCAGGGAGGCGATTCACCCCTCCACTTT. Amino acids: CASSHTQGGDSPLHF.

The chain recombines TRBV13 with TRBJ1-3; a weak D match, TRBD1 (5 bases). This CDR3 contains 16 residues. CDR1 is PRHDT, CDR2 FYEKMQ, per germline (reference sequence). Between the trimmed V and J ends, which lost 0 bases and 0 bases, there was a span of 9 bases. In DNA, the CDR3 is TGTGCCAGCAGCTTAGGGACAGTCTACTCTGGAAACACCATATATTTT. Protein sequence: CASSLGTVYSGNTIYF.

The V and J genes are TRBV9 and TRBJ1-2; perhaps TRBD1 as D (5 bases). The length of the CDR3 is 17 residues. From germline, CDR1 is SGDLS and CDR2 YYNGEE. Trimming pared 0 bases from V and 0 bases from J, leaving 15 bases between. In DNA, the CDR3 is TGTGCCAGCAGCGTAGAAGGGGAGGCGTTGTCTAACTATGGCTACACCTTC. Translating gives CASSVEGEALSNYGYTF.

The J gene is TRBJ2-5, the V gene TRBV6-6, with D possibly TRBD2 on 5 matching bases. The germline V and J ends were trimmed by 4 bases and 2 bases, with 11 bases remaining between them. CDR1 is MNHNY, CDR2 SVGAGI, per germline (reference sequence). This CDR3 spans 14 amino acids. The CDR3 spells CASSSGLSQETQYF. The CDR3 DNA is TGTGCCAGCAGTTCAGGACTGTCACAAGAGACCCAGTACTTC.

The rearrangement joins TRBV5-5 to TRBJ1-6; maybe TRBD1 (5 bases). CDR3 length equals 15 residues. Between the trimmed V and J ends, which lost 0 bases and 14 bases, there was a span of 18 bases. Germline-derived CDR1 and CDR2 are SGHKS and YYEKEE (reference sequence). The CDR3 loop is CASSLDRAGQRSLHF. CDR3 sequence (DNA): TGTGCCAGCAGCTTGGATAGGGCAGGGCAAAGGTCCCTCCACTTT. Full variable domain (rest looked up from reference TRBV5-5 and TRBJ1-6): DAGVTQSPTHLIKTRGQQVTLRCSPISGHKSVSWYQQVLGQGPQFIFQYYEKEERGRGNFPDRFSARQFPNYSSELNVNALLLGDSALYLCASSLDRAGQRSLHFGNGTRLTVT.

The chain employs TRBV11-2 and TRBJ1-5; tentative D call: TRBD1 (5 bases). CDR3 length: 13 amino acids. V was trimmed by 5 bases and J by 7 bases, leaving 12 bases between them. The germline V gene encodes CDR1 SGHAT and CDR2 FQNNGV. This chain's CDR3 is CASSLGGFQPQHF. DNA for the CDR3: TGTGCCAGCAGCCTTGGGGGGTTCCAGCCCCAGCATTTT.

There are a few counts of this clone. The V gene is TRBV9, the J gene TRBJ1-2, with 8 positions matching TRBD1. This CDR3 spans 16 amino acids. CDR1 SGDLS and CDR2 YYNGEE come from the germline V gene. With 3 bases clipped from V and 4 bases from J, the junction kept 11 bases outside the gene matches. The CDR3 coding sequence is TGTGCCAGCAGCGCCGCCCCCGGCCAGGGGGCCTATGGCTACACCTTC. The encoded protein is CASSAAPGQGAYGYTF. Filled out from reference TRBV9 and TRBJ1-2, the complete variable domain reads DSGVTQTPKHLITATGQRVTLRCSPRSGDLSVYWYQQSLDQGLQFLIQYYNGEERAKGNILERFSAQQFPDLHSELNLSSLELGDSALYFCASSAAPGQGAYGYTFGSGTRLTVV.

The chain has TRBV5-1 and TRBJ1-3; D not certain. This CDR3 spans 15 amino acids. Trimming took off 0 bases at V and 0 bases at J, with 7 bases between the two ends. Germline V gene lookup returns CDR1 SGHRS and CDR2 YFSETQ. In nucleotides, the CDR3 is TGCGCCAGCAGCTTGGATGGGAGCTCTGGAAACACCATATATTTT. Residues: CASSLDGSSGNTIYF.

This sequence joins TRBV6-5 and TRBJ1-3, with D perhaps matching TRBD1 (6 bases). Germline V gene data show CDR1 as MNHEY and CDR2 as SVGAGI. The length of the CDR3 is 15 residues. The germline V and J ends were trimmed by 5 bases and 2 bases, with 13 bases remaining between them. The CDR3 sequence: CASSLLQGTGNTIYF. CDR3 DNA: TGTGCCAGCAGTCTTCTGCAGGGGACTGGAAACACCATATATTTT.

The chain combines TRBV4-1 with TRBJ2-7; D possibly corresponds to TRBD1 (6 bases). Trimming cost V 1 base and J 2 bases, with 12 bases left between them. Germline assignment: CDR1 MGHRA and CDR2 YSYEKL. The CDR3 loop spans 15 amino acids. The CDR3 is CASSQVKRQAYEQYF. Written as DNA, the CDR3 is TGCGCCAGCAGCCAAGTTAAAAGACAGGCCTACGAGCAGTACTTC.

The V gene is TRBV6-5, the J gene TRBJ2-2, with TRBD2 identical over 7 bases. The J segment lost 4 bases and the V segment lost 6 bases, leaving 8 bases of the junction unmatched. CDR1 is MNHEY, CDR2 SVGAGI, per germline. The length of the CDR3 is 15 residues. The CDR3 protein is CASSAGVAITGELFF. The CDR3 DNA sequence: TGTGCCAGCAGCGCGGGAGTTGCAATCACCGGGGAGCTGTTTTTT.

The J gene is TRBJ2-7, the V gene TRBV12-3 or TRBV12-4, with 7 positions matching TRBD2. J lost 4 bases, V lost 4 bases, and 4 bases had no gene match. There are 13 residues in the CDR3. This CDR3 is CASSSREGYEQYF. CDR3 bases: TGTGCCAGCAGTTCCAGGGAGGGATACGAGCAGTACTTC.

Only one count was recorded for this clone. The genes are TRBV11-3 and TRBJ2-5; D is ambiguous. The CDR3 sequence is 14 residues long. In germline, CDR1 is SGHNT, CDR2 YENEEA. Trimming removed 5 bases at V and 5 bases at J, with 15 bases between. The CDR3 sequence is CASSRGSRLETQYF. CDR3 DNA: TGTGCCAGCAGCCGCGGAAGTAGGTTGGAGACCCAGTACTTC.

The rearrangement uses TRBV4-2 and TRBJ2-5; 10 bases are a match to TRBD2. Germline V gives CDR1 LGHNA, CDR2 YNFKEQ. The CDR3 runs 17 residues. Unmatched junction bases numbered 10, after V lost 2 bases and J lost 4 bases. The CDR3 coding sequence is TGTGCCAGCAGCCAACGGACTAGCGGCGGGCTAGGAGAGACCCAGTACTTC. Amino acid sequence: CASSQRTSGGLGETQYF.

The rearrangement uses TRBV4-1 and TRBJ2-5, with a tentative D call TRBD2 (6 bases). CDR3 size: 15 residues. The germline V gene encodes CDR1 MGHRA and CDR2 YSYEKL. V lost 0 bases, J lost 7 bases, and 15 bases lay in between. The CDR3 reads CASSQDSSWRGTQYF. The CDR3 nucleotides are TGCGCCAGCAGCCAAGATAGTTCCTGGAGGGGGACCCAGTACTTC.

This rearrangement joins TRBV3-1 (or the pseudogene TRBV3-2) to TRBJ1-5, with no clear D. The CDR3 length is 14 residues. Deletions cut 4 bases from V and 1 base from J, with 8 bases between. The germline gives CDR1 LGHDT, CDR2 YNNKEL (reference sequence). Here the CDR3 DNA reads TGTGCCAGCAGCCTAGGAGGGAGCAATCAGCCCCAGCATTTT. This translates into CASSLGGSNQPQHF.

The chain employs TRBV24-1 and TRBJ1-5; D call uncertain. The CDR3 is 12 residues long. Germline V CDR1 and CDR2: KGHDR, SFDVKD. V dropped 3 bases and J dropped 6 bases, with 5 bases sitting between them. The CDR3 DNA sequence: TGTGCCACCAGTGATGGCATTCAGCCCCAGCATTTT. Its protein is CATSDGIQPQHF.

This sequence joins TRBV7-9 and TRBJ2-1; a possible D gene is TRBD2 (6 bases). There are 15 residues in the CDR3. From germline, CDR1 is SEHNR and CDR2 FQNEAQ (reference sequence). Trimming cost V 3 bases and J 8 bases, with 17 bases left between them. The CDR3 reads CASSLGGIGLDEQFF. The CDR3 coding sequence is TGTGCCAGCAGCTTGGGGGGTATAGGACTCGATGAGCAGTTCTTC.

This chain links TRBV5-1 with TRBJ2-7; D is possibly TRBD1 (5 bases). Germline V gene lookup returns CDR1 SGHRS and CDR2 YFSETQ. Deletions cut 2 bases from V and 2 bases from J, with 14 bases between. The CDR3 sequence is 15 residues long. The CDR3 DNA sequence: TGCGCCAGCAGCTTTACAGGTTCCCCTACCTACGAGCAGTACTTC. It yields the protein CASSFTGSPTYEQYF.